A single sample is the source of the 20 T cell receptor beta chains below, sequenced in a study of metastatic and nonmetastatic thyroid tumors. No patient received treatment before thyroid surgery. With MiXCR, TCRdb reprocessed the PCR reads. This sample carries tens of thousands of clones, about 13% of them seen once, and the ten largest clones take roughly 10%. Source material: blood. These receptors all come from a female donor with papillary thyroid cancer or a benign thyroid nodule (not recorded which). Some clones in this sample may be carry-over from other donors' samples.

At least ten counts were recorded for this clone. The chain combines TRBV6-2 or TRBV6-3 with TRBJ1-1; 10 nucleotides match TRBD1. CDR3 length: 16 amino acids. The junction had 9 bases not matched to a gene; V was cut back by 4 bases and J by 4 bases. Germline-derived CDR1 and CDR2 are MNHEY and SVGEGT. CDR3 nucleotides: TGTGCCAGCAGTTCGGGGACAGGGGTAGATATCACTGAAGCTTTCTTT. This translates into CASSSGTGVDITEAFF.

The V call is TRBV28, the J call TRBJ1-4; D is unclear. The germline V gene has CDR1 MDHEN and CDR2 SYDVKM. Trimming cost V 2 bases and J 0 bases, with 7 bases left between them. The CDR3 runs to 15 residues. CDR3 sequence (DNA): TGTGCCAGCAGTTTAATCAGATCAACTAATGAAAAACTGTTTTTT. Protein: CASSLIRSTNEKLFF.

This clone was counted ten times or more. The CDR3 coding sequence is TGTGCCAGCCTCGAGGATTCGGGCCAAGAGACCCAGTACTTC. Its translation is CASLEDSGQETQYF. This chain connects TRBV2 to TRBJ2-5; D gene unclear. From germline, CDR1 is SNHLY and CDR2 FYNNEI. CDR3 size: 14 residues. Trimming stripped 8 bases from V and 1 base from J, with 14 bases between.

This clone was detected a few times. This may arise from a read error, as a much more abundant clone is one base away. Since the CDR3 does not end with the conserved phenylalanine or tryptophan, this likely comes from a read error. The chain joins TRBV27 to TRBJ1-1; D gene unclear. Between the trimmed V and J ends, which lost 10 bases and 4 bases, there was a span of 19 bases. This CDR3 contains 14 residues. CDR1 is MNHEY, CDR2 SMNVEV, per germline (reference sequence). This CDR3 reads CATRRRPESTEAFI. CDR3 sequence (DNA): TGTGCCACCCGACGCCGTCCCGAATCCACTGAAGCTTTCATT.

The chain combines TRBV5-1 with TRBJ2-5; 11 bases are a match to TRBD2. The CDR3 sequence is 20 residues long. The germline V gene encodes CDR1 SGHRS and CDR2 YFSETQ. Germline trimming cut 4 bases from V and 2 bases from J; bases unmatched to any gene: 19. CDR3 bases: TGCGCCAGCAGCAAAACTGGGGGACTAGCGGTCGGGCGGGAGCAAGAGACCCAGTACTTC. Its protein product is CASSKTGGLAVGREQETQYF.

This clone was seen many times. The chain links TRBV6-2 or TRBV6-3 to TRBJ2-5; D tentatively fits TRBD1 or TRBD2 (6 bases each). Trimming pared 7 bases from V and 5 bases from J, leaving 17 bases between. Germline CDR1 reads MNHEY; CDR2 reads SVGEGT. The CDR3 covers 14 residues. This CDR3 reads CASTRLGGKETQYF. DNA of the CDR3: TGTGCCAGCACCCGACTAGGGGGAAAGGAGACCCAGTACTTC.

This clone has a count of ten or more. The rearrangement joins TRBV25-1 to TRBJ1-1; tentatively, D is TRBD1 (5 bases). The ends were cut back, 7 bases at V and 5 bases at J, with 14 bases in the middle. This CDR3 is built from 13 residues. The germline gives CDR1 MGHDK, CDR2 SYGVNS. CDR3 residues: CASTRDGGTEAFF. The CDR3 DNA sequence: TGTGCCAGCACCCGAGACGGGGGGACTGAAGCTTTCTTT. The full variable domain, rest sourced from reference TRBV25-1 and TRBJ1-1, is EADIYQTPRYLVIGTGKKITLECSQTMGHDKMYWYQQDPGMELHLIHYSYGVNSTEKGDLSSESTVSRIRTEHFPLTLESARPSHTSQYLCASTRDGGTEAFFGQGTRLTVV.

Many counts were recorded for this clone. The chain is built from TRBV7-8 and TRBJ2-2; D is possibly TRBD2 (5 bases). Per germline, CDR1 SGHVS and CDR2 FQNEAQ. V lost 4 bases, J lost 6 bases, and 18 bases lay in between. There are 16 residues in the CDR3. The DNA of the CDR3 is TGTGCCAGCAGCTATGAAGGAGCGGCGTATCCCGGGGAGCTGTTTTTT. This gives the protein CASSYEGAAYPGELFF.

This CDR3 reads CASSYSLVAGGPDTQYF. The DNA of the CDR3 is TGTGCCAGCAGTTACTCGTTGGTAGCGGGAGGGCCAGATACGCAGTATTTT. The chain carries TRBV6-5 and TRBJ2-3; 11 nucleotides align to TRBD2. The V segment lost 0 bases and the J segment 4 bases; nucleotides outside the gene matches: 6. Per the germline V gene, CDR1 is MNHEY and CDR2 is SVGAGI. This CDR3 contains 17 residues.

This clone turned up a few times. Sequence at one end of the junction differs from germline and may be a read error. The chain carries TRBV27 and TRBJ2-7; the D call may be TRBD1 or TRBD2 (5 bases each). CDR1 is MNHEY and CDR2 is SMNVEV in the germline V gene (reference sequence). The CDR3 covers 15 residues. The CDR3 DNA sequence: TGTGCCAGCAGTGCCGACCGGGGCAGGGTGAGGGAGCACTACTTC. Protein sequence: CASSADRGRVREHYF.

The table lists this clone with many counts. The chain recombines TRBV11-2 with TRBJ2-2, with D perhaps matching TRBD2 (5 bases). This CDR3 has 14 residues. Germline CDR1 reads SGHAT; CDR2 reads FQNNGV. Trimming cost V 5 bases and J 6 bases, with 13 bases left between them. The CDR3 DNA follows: TGTGCCAGCAGCCCGAGATCCGGGGCCGGGGAGCTGTTTTTT. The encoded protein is CASSPRSGAGELFF.

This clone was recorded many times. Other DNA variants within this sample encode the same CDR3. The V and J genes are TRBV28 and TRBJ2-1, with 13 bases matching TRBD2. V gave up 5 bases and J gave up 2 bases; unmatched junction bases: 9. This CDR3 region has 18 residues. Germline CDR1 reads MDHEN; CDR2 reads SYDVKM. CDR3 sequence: CASSTLYGLAGAYNEQFF. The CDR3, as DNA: TGTGCCAGCAGTACCCTCTACGGACTAGCGGGAGCCTACAATGAGCAGTTCTTC. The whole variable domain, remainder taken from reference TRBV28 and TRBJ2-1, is DVKVTQSSRYLVKRTGEKVFLECVQDMDHENMFWYRQDPGLGLRLIYFSYDVKMKEKGDIPEGYSVSREKKERFSLILESASTNQTSMYLCASSTLYGLAGAYNEQFFGPGTRLTVL.

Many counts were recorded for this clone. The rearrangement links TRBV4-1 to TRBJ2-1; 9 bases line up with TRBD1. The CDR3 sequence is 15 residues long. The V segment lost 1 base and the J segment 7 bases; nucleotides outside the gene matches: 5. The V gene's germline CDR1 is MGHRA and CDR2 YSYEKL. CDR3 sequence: CASSQGTGGWNEQFF. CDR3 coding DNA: TGCGCCAGCAGCCAAGGCACAGGGGGCTGGAATGAGCAGTTCTTC.

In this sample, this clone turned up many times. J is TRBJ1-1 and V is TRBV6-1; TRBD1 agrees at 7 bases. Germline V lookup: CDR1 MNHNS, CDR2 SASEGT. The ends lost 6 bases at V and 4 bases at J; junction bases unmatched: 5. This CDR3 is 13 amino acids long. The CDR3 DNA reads TGTGCCAGCAGGAAACCAGGGGGCACTGAAGCTTTCTTT. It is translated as CASRKPGGTEAFF.

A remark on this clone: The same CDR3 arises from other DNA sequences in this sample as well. CDR3 amino acids: CASSLYGTPGQGNEQYF. DNA of the CDR3: TGTGCCAGCAGCTTATACGGCACCCCTGGACAGGGTAACGAGCAGTACTTC. The chain links TRBV11-1 to TRBJ2-7, with TRBD1 matching 8 bases. This CDR3 is built from 17 residues. In germline, CDR1 is SGHAT, CDR2 FQDESV (reference sequence). With 2 bases clipped from V and 5 bases from J, the junction kept 14 bases outside the gene matches. Drawing the rest from reference TRBV11-1 and TRBJ2-7, the complete variable domain is EAEVAQSPRYKITEKSQAVAFWCDPISGHATLYWYRQILGQGPELLVQFQDESVVDDSQLPKDRFSAERLKGVDSTLKIQPAELGDSAMYLCASSLYGTPGQGNEQYFGPGTRLTVT.

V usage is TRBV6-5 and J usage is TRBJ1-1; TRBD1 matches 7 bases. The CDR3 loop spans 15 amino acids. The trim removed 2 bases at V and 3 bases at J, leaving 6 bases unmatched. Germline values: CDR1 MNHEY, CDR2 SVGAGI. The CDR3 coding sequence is TGTGCCAGCAGTTACACGCAGGGGGTAGACACTGAAGCTTTCTTT. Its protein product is CASSYTQGVDTEAFF.

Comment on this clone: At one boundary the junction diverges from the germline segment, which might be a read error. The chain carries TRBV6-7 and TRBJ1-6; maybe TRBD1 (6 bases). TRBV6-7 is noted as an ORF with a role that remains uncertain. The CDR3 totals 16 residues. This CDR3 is CASRLLGGRLNSPLHF. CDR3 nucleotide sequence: TGTGCCAGCAGGCTCCTGGGGGGCCGACTTAATTCACCACTCCACTTT.

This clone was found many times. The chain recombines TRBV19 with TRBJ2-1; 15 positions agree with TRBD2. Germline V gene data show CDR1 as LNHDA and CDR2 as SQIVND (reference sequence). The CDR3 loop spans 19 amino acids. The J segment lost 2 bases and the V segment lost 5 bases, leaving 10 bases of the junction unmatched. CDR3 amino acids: CASSERTSGRARTYNEQFF. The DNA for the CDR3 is TGTGCCAGTAGTGAAAGGACTAGCGGGAGGGCAAGGACCTACAATGAGCAGTTCTTC.

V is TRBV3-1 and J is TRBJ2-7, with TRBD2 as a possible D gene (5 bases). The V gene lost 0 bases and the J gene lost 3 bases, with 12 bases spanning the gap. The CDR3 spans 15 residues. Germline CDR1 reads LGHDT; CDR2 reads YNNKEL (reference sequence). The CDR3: CASSQDSLAFYEQYF. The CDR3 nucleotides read TGTGCCAGCAGCCAAGATAGCCTAGCTTTCTACGAGCAGTACTTC.

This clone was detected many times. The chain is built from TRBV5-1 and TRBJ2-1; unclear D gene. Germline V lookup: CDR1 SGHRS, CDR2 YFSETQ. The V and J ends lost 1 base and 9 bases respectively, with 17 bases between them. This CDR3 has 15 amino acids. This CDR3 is CASSLIPLPTVEQFF. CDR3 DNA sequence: TGCGCCAGCAGCTTGATCCCCCTTCCCACTGTTGAGCAGTTCTTC.